This TCR beta chain was identified during a study of T cells in Graves' hyperthyroidism and ophthalmopathy. Patients between 18 and 65 years old had hyperthyroidism, newly diagnosed and lasting under 2 months. V shed 4 bases and J shed 11 bases, with 17 bases lying between them. Looked up from germline, CDR1 is DFQATT and CDR2 is SNEGSKA (reference sequence). The CDR3 extends over 12 amino acids. Amplified TCR beta CDR3 regions derived from RNA transcripts. In the first-round RT-PCR of the TCR CDR3, the HTBI primer set was used. TCRdb ran MiXCR on the multiplex PCR reads and lists one entry per CDR3 protein. The repertoire holds hundreds of thousands of distinct CDR3 sequences, with approximately 36% as singletons.

The source is a woman aged 40 to 49 with Graves' hyperthyroidism. Sequenced input: blood. This chain connects TRBV20-1 to TRBJ1-1; D is undetermined. The CDR3 nucleotides read TGCAGTGCTAACAAGGACCAAGTATGGGCTTTCTTT. It specifies CSANKDQVWAFF.